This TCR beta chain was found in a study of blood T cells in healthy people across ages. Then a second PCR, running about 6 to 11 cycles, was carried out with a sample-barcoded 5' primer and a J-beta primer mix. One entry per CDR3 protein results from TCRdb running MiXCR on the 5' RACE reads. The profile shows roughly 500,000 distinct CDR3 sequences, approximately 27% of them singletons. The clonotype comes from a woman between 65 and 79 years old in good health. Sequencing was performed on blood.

Here the CDR3 reads CASSSTGGSGTKNIQYF. The CDR3 DNA reads TGCGCCAGCAGCTCCACCGGAGGGAGCGGTACCAAAAACATTCAGTACTTC. V is TRBV5-1 and J is TRBJ2-4; D is possibly TRBD2 (6 bases). This CDR3 is built from 17 residues. V dropped 3 bases and J dropped 2 bases, with 18 bases sitting between them. Per the germline V gene, CDR1 is SGHRS and CDR2 is YFSETQ. Using reference TRBV5-1 and TRBJ2-4 for the parts outside the CDR3, the full variable domain is KAGVTQTPRYLIKTRGQQVTLSCSPISGHRSVSWYQQTPGQGLQFLFEYFSETQRNKGNFPGRFSGRQFSNSRSEMNVSTLELGDSALYLCASSSTGGSGTKNIQYFGAGTRLSVL.